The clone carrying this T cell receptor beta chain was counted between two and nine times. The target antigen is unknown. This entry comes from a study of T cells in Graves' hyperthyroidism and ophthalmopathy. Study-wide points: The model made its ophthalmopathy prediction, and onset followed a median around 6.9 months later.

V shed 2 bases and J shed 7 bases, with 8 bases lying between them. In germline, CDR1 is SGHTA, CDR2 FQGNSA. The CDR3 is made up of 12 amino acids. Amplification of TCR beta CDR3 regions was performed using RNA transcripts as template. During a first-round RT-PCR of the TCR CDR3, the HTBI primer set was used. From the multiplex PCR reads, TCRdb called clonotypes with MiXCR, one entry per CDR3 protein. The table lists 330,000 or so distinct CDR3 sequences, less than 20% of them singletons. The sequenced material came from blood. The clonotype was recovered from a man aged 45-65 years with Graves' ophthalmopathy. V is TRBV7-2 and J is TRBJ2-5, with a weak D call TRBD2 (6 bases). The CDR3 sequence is CASSLRGGTQYF. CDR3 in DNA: TGTGCCAGCAGCTTAAGGGGAGGGACCCAGTACTTC.